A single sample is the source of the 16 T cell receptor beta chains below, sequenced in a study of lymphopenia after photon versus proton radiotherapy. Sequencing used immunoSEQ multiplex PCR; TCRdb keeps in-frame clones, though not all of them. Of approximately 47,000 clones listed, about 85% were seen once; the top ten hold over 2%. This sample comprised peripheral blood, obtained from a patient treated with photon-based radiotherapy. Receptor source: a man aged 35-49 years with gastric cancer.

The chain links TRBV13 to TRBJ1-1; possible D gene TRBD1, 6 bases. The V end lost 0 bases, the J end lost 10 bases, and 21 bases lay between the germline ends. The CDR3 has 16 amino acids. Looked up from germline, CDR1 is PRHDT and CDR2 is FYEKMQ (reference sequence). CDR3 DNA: TGTGCCAGCAGCTTAGGGAGGGACAAGGGGTTTACAGGAGCTTTCTTT. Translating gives CASSLGRDKGFTGAFF.

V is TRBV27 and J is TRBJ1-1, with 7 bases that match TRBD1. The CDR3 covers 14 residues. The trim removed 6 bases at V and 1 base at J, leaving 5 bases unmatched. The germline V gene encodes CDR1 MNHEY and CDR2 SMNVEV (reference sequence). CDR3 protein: CASSLRGENTEAFF. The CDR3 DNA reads TGTGCCAGCAGCCTCAGGGGGGAGAACACTGAAGCTTTCTTT.

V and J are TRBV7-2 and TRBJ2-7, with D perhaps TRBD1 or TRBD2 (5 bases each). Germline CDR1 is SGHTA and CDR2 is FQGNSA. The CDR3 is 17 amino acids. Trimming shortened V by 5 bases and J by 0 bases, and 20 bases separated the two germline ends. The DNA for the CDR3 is TGTGCCAGCAGCCTGATCATTTGGGGGTCGAGCTCCTACGAGCAGTACTTC. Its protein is CASSLIIWGSSSYEQYF.

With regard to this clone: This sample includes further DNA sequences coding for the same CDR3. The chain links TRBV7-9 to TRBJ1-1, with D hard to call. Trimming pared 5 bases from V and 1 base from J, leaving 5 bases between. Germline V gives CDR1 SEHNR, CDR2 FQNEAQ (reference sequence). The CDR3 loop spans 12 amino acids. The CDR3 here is CASSRKNTEAFF. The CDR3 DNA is TGTGCCAGCAGCCGTAAGAACACTGAAGCTTTCTTT.

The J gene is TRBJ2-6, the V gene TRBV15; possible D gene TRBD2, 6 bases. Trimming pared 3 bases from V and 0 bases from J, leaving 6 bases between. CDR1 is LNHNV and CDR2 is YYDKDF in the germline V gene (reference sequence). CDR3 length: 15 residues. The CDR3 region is CATSRGGSGANVLTF. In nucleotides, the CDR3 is TGTGCCACCAGCAGGGGGGGCTCTGGGGCCAACGTCCTGACTTTC.

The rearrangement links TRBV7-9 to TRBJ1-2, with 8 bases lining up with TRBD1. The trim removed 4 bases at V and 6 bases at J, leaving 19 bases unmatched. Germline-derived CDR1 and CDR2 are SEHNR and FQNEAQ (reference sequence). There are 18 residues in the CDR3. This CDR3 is CASSSAGGASPIGNGYTF. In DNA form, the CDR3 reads TGTGCCAGCAGCTCTGCAGGGGGCGCGTCGCCCATAGGGAATGGCTACACCTTC.

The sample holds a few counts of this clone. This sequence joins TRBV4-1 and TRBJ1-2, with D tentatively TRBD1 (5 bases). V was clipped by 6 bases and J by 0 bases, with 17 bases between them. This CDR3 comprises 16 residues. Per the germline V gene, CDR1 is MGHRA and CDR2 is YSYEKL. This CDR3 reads CASSRDAALANYGYTF. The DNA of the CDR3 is TGCGCCAGCAGTCGGGACGCCGCGTTAGCTAACTATGGCTACACCTTC.

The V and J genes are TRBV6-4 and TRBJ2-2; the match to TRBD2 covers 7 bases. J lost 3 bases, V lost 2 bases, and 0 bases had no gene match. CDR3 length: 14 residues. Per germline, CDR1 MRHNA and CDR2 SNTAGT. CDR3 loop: CASSDGGDTGELFF. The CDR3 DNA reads TGTGCCAGCAGTGACGGGGGGGACACCGGGGAGCTGTTTTTT.

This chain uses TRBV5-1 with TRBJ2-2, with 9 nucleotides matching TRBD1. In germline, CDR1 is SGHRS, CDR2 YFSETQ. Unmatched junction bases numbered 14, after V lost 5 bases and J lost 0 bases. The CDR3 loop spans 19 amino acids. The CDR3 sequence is CASRGPGTGLRANTGELFF. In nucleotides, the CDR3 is TGCGCCAGCAGGGGCCCCGGGACAGGGCTACGCGCGAACACCGGGGAGCTGTTTTTT.

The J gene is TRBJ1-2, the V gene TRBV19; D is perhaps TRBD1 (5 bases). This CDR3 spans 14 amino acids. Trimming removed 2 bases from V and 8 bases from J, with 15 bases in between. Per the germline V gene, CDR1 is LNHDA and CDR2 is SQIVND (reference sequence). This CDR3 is CASSINRQSSGYTF. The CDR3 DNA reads TGTGCCAGTAGTATAAACAGACAGTCCTCGGGCTACACCTTC.

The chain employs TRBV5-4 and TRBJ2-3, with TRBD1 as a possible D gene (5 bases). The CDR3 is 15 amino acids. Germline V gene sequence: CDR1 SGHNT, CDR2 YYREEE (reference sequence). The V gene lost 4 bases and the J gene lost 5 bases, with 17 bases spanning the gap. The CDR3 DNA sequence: TGTGCCAGCAGCCAAAGGGGCAGGGAAGGAGATACGCAGTATTTT. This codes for CASSQRGREGDTQYF.

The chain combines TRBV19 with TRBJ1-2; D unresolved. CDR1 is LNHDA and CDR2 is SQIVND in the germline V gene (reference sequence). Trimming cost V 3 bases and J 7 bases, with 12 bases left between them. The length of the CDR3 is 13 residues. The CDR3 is CASSIPGMSGYTF. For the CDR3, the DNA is TGTGCCAGTAGTATTCCGGGAATGAGTGGCTACACCTTC.

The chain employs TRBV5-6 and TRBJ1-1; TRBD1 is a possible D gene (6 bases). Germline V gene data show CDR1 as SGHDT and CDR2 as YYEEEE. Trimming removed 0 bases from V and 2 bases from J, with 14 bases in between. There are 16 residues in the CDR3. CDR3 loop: CASSLDAGHLNTEAFF. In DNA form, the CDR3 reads TGTGCCAGCAGCTTGGATGCGGGACACCTTAACACTGAAGCTTTCTTT.

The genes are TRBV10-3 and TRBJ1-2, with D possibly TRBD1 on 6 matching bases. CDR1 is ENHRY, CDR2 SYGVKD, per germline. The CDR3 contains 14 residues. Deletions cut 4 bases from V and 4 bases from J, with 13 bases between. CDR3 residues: CAISGGQSLYGYTF. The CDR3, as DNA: TGTGCCATCAGTGGAGGACAGTCCCTCTATGGCTACACCTTC.

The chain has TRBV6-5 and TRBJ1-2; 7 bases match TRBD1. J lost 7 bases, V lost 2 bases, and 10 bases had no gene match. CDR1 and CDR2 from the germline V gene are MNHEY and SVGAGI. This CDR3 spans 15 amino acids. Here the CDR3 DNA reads TGTGCCAGCAGTTACCTCAGACAGGGAGTCTCTGGCTACACCTTC. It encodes CASSYLRQGVSGYTF.

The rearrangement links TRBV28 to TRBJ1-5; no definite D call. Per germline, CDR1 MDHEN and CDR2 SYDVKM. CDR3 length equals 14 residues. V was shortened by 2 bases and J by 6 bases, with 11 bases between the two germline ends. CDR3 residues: CASSLELPSQPQHF. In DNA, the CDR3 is TGTGCCAGCAGTTTAGAACTGCCGAGTCAGCCCCAGCATTTT.